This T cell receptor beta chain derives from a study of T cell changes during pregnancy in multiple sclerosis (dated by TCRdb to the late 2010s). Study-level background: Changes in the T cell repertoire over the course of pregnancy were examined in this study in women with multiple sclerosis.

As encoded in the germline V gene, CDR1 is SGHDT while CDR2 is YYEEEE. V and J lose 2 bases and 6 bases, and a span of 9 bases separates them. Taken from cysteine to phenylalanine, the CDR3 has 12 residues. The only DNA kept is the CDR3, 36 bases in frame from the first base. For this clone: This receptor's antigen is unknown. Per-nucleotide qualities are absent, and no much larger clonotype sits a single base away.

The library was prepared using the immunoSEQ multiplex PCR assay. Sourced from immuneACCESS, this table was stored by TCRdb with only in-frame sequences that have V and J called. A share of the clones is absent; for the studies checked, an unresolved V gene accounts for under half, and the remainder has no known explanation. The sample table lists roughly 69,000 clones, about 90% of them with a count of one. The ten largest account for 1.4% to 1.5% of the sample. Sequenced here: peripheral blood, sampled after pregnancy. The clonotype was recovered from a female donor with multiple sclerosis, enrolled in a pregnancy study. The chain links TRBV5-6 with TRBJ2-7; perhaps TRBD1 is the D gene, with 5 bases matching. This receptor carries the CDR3 CASSFQGFEQYF. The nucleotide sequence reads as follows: TGTGCCAGCAGCTTTCAGGGTTTCGAGCAGTACTTC.